This T cell receptor beta chain was observed in a study of T cell changes during pregnancy in multiple sclerosis. The germline CDR1 and CDR2 sequences are SGHNT and YENEEA. Trimming shortened V by 3 bases and J by 6 bases, and 4 bases separated the two germline ends. The CDR3 consists of 11 residues. Profiled with immunoSEQ multiplex PCR; TCRdb holds only in-frame clones, not every one. The sample lists 50,000 to 75,000 clones, roughly 90% occurring once. The starting material was peripheral blood, obtained in the first trimester of pregnancy. This TCR was recovered from a female donor in good health, enrolled as a control in a pregnancy study. The V call is TRBV11-3, the J call TRBJ2-3; D remains ambiguous. This CDR3 is CASSLRDTQYF. DNA of the CDR3: TGTGCCAGCAGCTTGAGGGATACGCAGTATTTT. Together with reference TRBV11-3 and TRBJ2-3, the CDR3 gives the full variable domain: EAGVVQSPRYKIIEKKQPVAFWCNPISGHNTLYWYLQNLGQGPELLIRYENEEAVDDSQLPKDRFSAERLKGVDSTLKIQPAELGDSAVYLCASSLRDTQYFGPGTRLTVL.